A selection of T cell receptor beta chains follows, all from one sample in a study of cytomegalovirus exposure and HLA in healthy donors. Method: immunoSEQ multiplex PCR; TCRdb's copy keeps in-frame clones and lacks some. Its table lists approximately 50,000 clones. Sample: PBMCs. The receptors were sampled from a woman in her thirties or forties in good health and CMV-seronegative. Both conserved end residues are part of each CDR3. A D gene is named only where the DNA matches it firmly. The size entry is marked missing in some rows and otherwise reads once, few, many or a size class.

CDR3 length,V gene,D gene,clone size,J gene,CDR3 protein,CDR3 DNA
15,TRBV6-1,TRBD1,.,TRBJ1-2,CASSEATGFSYGYTF,TGTGCCAGCAGTGAGGCGACAGGGTTTAGTTATGGCTACACCTTC
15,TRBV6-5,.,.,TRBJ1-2,CASSYTVRDNYGYTF,TGTGCCAGCAGTTACACCGTAAGAGATAACTATGGCTACACCTTC
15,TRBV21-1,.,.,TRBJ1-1,CASSKSQGANTEAFF,TGTGCCAGCAGCAAATCTCAGGGGGCGAACACTGAAGCTTTCTTT
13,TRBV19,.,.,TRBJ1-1,CASRLEGRTEAFF,TGTGCCAGTAGACTGGAGGGGAGAACTGAAGCTTTCTTT
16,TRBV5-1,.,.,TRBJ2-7,CASSSGGGLRAYEQYF,TGCGCCAGCAGCTCGGGTGGGGGGTTAAGGGCCTACGAGCAGTACTTC
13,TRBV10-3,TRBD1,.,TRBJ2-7,CAIRGQGAGEQYF,TGTGCCATCAGGGGACAGGGGGCCGGGGAGCAGTACTTC
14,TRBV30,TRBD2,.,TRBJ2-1,CACGGRTSDNEQFF,TGTGCCTGCGGCGGGAGGACCTCCGACAATGAGCAGTTCTTC
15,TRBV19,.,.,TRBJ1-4,CASSLGQTTNEKLFF,TGTGCCAGTAGCTTGGGGCAGACAACTAATGAAAAACTGTTTTTT
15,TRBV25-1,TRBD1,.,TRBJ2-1,CASSQGQGAIDEQFF,TGTGCCAGCTCACAAGGACAGGGGGCGATCGATGAGCAGTTCTTC
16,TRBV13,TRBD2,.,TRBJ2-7,CASSLGGMGLRREQYF,TGTGCCAGCAGCTTAGGAGGGATGGGACTAAGGAGGGAGCAGTACTTC
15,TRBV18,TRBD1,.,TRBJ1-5,CASSEVQGVPSPQHF,TGTGCCAGCTCAGAGGTCCAGGGGGTCCCTTCTCCCCAGCATTTT
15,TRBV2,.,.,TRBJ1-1,CASSEALRKGTEAFF,TGTGCCAGCAGTGAAGCGCTTCGGAAGGGGACTGAAGCTTTCTTT
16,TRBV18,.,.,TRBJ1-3,CASSPPAGPGGNTIYF,TGTGCCAGCTCACCACCGGCTGGGCCGGGAGGAAACACCATATATTTT
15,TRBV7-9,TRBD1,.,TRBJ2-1,CASSSDRVEYGEQFF,TGTGCCAGCAGCTCGGACAGGGTGGAGTACGGTGAGCAGTTCTTC
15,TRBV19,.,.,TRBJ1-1,CASSISFRGNTEAFF,TGTGCCAGCAGTATATCCTTTAGGGGGAACACTGAAGCTTTCTTT
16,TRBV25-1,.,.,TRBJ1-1,CASSGLWSRPNTEAFF,TGTGCCAGCAGTGGGTTGTGGAGTAGGCCGAACACTGAAGCTTTCTTT
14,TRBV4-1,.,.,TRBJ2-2,CASSQEALTGELFF,TGCGCCAGCAGCCAAGAGGCCCTGACCGGGGAGCTGTTTTTT
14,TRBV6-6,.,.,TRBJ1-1,CASSYSLVDTEAFF,TGTGCCAGCAGTTACTCCCTTGTTGACACTGAAGCTTTCTTT
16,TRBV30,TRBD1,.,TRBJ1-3,CAWSGVWDSSGNTIYF,TGTGCCTGGAGCGGCGTCTGGGACAGCTCTGGAAACACCATATATTTT
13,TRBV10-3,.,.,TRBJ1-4,CAIAGGTNEKLFF,TGTGCCATCGCGGGAGGAACTAATGAAAAACTGTTTTTT
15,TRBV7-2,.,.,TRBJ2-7,CASSLGGGARYEQYF,TGTGCCAGCAGCTTGGGTGGGGGGGCAAGGTACGAGCAGTACTTC
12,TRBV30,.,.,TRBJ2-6,CASQQAANVLTF,TGTGCCTCACAGCAGGCGGCCAACGTCCTGACTTTC
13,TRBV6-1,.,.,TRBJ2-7,CASSGGGVYEQYF,TGTGCCAGCAGTGGGGGCGGGGTCTACGAGCAGTACTTC
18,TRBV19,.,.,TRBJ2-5,CASSIREAWRDRRETQYF,TGTGCCAGTAGTATACGAGAGGCTTGGAGGGATCGGAGAGAGACCCAGTACTTC
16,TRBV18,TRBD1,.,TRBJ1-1,CASSATGGGLGTEAFF,TGTGCCAGCTCGGCTACAGGGGGCGGCTTGGGCACTGAAGCTTTCTTT
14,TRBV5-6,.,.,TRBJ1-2,CASSHRTEAYGYTF,TGTGCCAGCAGCCATCGGACGGAGGCTTATGGCTACACCTTC
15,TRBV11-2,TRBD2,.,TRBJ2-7,CASSPSGKGSYEQYF,TGTGCCAGCAGCCCTAGCGGGAAAGGATCCTACGAGCAGTACTTC
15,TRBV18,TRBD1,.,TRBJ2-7,CASSPEQGSSGEQYF,TGTGCCAGCTCACCGGAACAGGGGTCCTCCGGCGAGCAGTACTTC
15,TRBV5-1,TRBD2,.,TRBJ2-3,CASSYLAGEKDTQYF,TGCGCCAGCAGCTATCTAGCGGGAGAAAAGGATACGCAGTATTTT
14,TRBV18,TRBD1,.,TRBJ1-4,CASSPGTGGEKLFF,TGTGCCAGCTCACCTGGGACAGGAGGGGAAAAACTGTTTTTT
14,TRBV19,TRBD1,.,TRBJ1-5,CASSRGQGRQPQHF,TGTGCCAGTAGTAGAGGACAGGGGAGGCAGCCCCAGCATTTT
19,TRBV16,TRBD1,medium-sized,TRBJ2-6,CASSPRQGATLRGANVLTF,TGTGCCAGCAGCCCTCGGCAGGGGGCGACTTTAAGGGGGGCCAACGTCCTGACTTTC
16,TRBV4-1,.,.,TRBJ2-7,CASSQESQGISYEQYF,TGCGCCAGCAGCCAAGAGTCGCAGGGGATCTCCTACGAGCAGTACTTC
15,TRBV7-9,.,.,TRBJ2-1,CASSYPDQVNNEQFF,TGTGCCAGCAGCTATCCCGACCAGGTCAACAATGAGCAGTTCTTC
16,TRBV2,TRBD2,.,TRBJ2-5,CASDRGTSGRASMLYF,TGTGCCAGCGACAGGGGGACTAGCGGGAGGGCCTCGATGCTGTACTTC
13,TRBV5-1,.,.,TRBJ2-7,CASSLVSAYEQYF,TGCGCCAGCAGCTTGGTGTCAGCCTACGAGCAGTACTTC
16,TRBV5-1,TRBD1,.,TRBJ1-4,CASSSSSGTGERKLFF,TGCGCCAGCAGCTCTTCGTCCGGGACAGGGGAAAGGAAACTGTTTTTT
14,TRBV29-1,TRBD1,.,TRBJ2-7,CSVHPGQGSNEQYF,TGCAGCGTTCATCCGGGACAGGGGAGCAACGAGCAGTACTTC
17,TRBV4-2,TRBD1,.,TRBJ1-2,CASSQDSEDRKYYGYTF,TGTGCCAGCAGCCAAGATAGCGAGGACAGGAAATACTATGGCTACACCTTC